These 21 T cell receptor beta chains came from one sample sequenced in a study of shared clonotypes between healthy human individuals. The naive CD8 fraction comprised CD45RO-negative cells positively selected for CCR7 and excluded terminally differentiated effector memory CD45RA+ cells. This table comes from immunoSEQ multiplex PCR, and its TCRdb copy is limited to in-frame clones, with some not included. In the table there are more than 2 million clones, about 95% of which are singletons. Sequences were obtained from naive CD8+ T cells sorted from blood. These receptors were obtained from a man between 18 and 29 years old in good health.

CDR3 sequence reads: CASSLRLAGGLSDEQFF. CDR3 in DNA: TGTGCCAGCAGCCTTCGATTAGCGGGAGGGCTTTCAGATGAGCAGTTCTTC. V and J are TRBV7-2 and TRBJ2-1; 11 bases line up with TRBD2. V dropped 5 bases and J dropped 8; count of bases not matched to a gene: 14. The CDR3 spans 17 residues. Looked up from germline, CDR1 is SGHTA and CDR2 is FQGNSA.

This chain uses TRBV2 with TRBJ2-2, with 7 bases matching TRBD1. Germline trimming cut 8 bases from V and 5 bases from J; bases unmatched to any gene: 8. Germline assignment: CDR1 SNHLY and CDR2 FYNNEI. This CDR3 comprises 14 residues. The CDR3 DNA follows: TGTGCCAGCGGGCCAGGGGGACGTACCGGGGAGCTGTTTTTT. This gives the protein CASGPGGRTGELFF.

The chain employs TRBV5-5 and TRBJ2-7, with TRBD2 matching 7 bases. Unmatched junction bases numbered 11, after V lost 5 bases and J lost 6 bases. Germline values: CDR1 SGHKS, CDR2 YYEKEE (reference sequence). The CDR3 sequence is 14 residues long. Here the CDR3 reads CASRPGLEWFEQYF. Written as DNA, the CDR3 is TGTGCCAGCAGACCCGGACTAGAATGGTTCGAGCAGTACTTC.

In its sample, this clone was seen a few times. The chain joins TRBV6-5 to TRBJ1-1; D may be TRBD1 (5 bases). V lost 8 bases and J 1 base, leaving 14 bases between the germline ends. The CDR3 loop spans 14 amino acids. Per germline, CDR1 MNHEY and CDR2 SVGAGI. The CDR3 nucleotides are TGTGCCAGCTTAACAGGCTGGGCGAACACTGAAGCTTTCTTT. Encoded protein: CASLTGWANTEAFF.

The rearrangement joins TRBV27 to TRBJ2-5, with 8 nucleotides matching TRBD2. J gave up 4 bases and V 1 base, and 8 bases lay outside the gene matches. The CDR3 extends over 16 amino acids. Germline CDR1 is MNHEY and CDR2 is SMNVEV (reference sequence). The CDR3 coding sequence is TGTGCCAGCAGTTTATTAACAGCGGGAGTGGGAGAGACCCAGTACTTC. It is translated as CASSLLTAGVGETQYF.

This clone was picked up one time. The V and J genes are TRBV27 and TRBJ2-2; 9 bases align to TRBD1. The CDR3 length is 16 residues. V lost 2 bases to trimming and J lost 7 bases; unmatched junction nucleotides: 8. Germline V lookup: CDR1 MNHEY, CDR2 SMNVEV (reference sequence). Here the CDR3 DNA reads TGTGCCAGCAGTTTAATGGGACAGGGTGTTTACGGGGAGCTGTTTTTT. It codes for CASSLMGQGVYGELFF.

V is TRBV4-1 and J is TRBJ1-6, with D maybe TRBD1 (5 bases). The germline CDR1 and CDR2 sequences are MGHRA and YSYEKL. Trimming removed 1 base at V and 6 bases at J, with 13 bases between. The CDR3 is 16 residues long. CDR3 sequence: CASSQGRQPLNSPLHF. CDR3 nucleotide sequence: TGCGCCAGCAGCCAAGGTCGACAGCCTCTTAATTCACCCCTCCACTTT.

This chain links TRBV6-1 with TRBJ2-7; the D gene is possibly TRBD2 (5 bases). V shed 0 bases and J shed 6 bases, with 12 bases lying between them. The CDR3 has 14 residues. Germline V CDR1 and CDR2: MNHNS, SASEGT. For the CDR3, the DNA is TGTGCCAGCAGTGAAGCCGAGGGTTCGGGCGAGCAGTACTTC. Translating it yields CASSEAEGSGEQYF.

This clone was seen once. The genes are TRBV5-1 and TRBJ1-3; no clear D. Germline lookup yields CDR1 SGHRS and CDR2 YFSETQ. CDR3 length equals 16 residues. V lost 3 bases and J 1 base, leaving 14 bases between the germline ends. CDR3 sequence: CASSSEPVISGNTIYF. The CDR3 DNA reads TGCGCCAGCAGCTCCGAACCGGTTATTTCTGGAAACACCATATATTTT.

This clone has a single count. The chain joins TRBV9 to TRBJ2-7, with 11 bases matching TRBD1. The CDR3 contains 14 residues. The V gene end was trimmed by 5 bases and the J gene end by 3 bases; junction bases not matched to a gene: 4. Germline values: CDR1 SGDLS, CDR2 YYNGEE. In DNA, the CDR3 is TGTGCCAGCAGTATGGGGACAGGGGGCTACGAGCAGTACTTC. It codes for CASSMGTGGYEQYF.

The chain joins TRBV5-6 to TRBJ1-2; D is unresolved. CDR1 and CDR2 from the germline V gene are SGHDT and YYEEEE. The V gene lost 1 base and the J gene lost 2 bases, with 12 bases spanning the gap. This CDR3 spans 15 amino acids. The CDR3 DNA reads TGTGCCAGCAGCTTGTCTTTTTACGGAAACTATGGCTACACCTTC. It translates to CASSLSFYGNYGYTF.

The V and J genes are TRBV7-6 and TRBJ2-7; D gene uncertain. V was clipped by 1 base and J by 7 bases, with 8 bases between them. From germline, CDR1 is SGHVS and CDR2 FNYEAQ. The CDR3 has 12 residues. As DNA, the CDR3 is TGTGCCAGCAGCTTAGGGTCATCGGAGCAGTACTTC. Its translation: CASSLGSSEQYF.

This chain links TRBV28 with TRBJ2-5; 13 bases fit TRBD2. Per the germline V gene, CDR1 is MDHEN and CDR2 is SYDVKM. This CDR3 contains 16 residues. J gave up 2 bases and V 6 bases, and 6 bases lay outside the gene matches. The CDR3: CASRPTSGGPQETQYF. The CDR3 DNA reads TGTGCCAGCAGACCGACTAGCGGGGGGCCGCAAGAGACCCAGTACTTC.

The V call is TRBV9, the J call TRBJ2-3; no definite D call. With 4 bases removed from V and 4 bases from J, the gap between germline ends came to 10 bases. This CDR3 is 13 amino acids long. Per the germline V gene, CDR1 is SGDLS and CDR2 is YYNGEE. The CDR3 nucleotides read TGTGCCAGCAGCCTTTTAGGCCCAGATACGCAGTATTTT. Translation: CASSLLGPDTQYF.

The CDR3 region is CASSFTLGRADSGNTIYF. The CDR3, as DNA: TGTGCCAGCAGCTTTACCTTGGGCAGGGCCGACTCCGGAAACACCATATATTTT. V gene TRBV7-8 combines with J gene TRBJ1-3; D may be TRBD1 (5 bases). Germline assignment: CDR1 SGHVS and CDR2 FQNEAQ. CDR3 length: 18 residues. The V and J ends lost 3 bases and 4 bases respectively, with 22 bases between them.

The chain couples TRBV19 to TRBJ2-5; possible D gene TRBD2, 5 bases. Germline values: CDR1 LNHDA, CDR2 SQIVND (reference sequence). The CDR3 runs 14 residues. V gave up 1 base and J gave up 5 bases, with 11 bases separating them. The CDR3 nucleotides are TGTGCCAGTAGTATAGGCCCTAGCTTCGAGACCCAGTACTTC. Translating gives CASSIGPSFETQYF.

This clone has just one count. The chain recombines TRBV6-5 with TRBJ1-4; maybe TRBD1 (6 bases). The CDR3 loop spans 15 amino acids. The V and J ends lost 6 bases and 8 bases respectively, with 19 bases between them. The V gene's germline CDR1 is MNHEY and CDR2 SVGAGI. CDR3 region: CASSPQRGAREKLFF. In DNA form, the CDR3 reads TGTGCCAGCAGCCCCCAGAGGGGGGCGCGAGAAAAACTGTTTTTT.

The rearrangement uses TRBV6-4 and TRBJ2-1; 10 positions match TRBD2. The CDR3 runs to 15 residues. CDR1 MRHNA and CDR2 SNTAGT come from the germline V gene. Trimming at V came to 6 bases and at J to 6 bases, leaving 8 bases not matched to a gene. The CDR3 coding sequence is TGTGCCAGCAGAGAAACCGGGACTAGCGTCAATGAGCAGTTCTTC. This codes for CASRETGTSVNEQFF.

This CDR3 reads CASSSENNEQFF. CDR3 sequence (DNA): TGTGCCAGCAGCTCCGAGAATAATGAGCAGTTCTTC. The chain uses TRBV7-9 and TRBJ2-1; D gene uncertain. CDR1 is SEHNR and CDR2 is FQNEAQ in the germline V gene (reference sequence). The CDR3 runs to 12 residues. The V gene lost 4 bases and the J gene lost 7 bases, with 8 bases spanning the gap.

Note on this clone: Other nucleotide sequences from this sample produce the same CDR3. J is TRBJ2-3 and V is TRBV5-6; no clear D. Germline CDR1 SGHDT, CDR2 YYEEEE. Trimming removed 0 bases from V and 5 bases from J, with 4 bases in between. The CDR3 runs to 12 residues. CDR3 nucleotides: TGTGCCAGCAGCTTGGGGTTAGATACGCAGTATTTT. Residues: CASSLGLDTQYF.

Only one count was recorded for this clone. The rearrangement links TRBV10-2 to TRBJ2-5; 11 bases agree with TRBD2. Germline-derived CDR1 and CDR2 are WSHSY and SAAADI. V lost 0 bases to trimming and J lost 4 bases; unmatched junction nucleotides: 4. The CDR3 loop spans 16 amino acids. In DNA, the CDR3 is TGCGCCAGCAGTGAGTCGACTAGCGGGGTCACAGAGACCCAGTACTTC. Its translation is CASSESTSGVTETQYF.